The entry that follows covers one TCR beta chain sequence. The antigen remains undetermined. This record comes from a study of shared clonotypes between healthy human individuals. About the study: Two women and a few men aged 18 to 49 served as donors. Overall study results and limits: Clonotype sharing among donors was thought likely to change with sequencing depth.

V lost 7 bases and J lost 13, with 19 bases in between. This CDR3 contains 13 residues. CDR1 and CDR2 (germline): SNHLY, FYNNEI. Running of the assay took place at deep level. Only in-frame clones appear in the TCRdb table, and some are missing; sequencing was by immunoSEQ multiplex PCR. The data show 450,000 to 600,000 clones, 79% seen once. The sequencing input was PBMCs. V usage is TRBV2 and J usage is TRBJ1-4, with D unclear. This TCR derives from a woman aged 40-49 years in good health. Some clones in this sample may be carry-over from other donors' samples. CDR3 bases: TGTGCCAGCACCCTCCCCGGGCGGAAGGGACTGTTTTTT. Translating gives CASTLPGRKGLFF.